This TCR beta chain was obtained from a study of PD-1 blockade in mismatch repair-deficient tumors. About the study: Patients had approximately 13 mismatch repair-deficient cancer types, all previously treated and progressing. Whole-study findings and limits: Rapid post-treatment expansion, then contraction, generally preceding radiologic response, marked tumor-resident clones.

This clone was detected only a few times. Its target is not known. The method was immunoSEQ multiplex PCR; TCRdb's version includes in-frame clones alone and lacks a portion of them. The table records 14,000 or so clones, more than 65% of them present only once. Trimming pared 0 bases from V and 5 bases from J, leaving 14 bases between. CDR1 MNHNS and CDR2 SASEGT come from the germline V gene. The CDR3 extends over 15 amino acids. Every patient had mismatch repair deficiency by PCR or immunohistochemistry. Three pembrolizumab responders had their TCRs sequenced. The sequences come from PBMCs, collected approximately 14 weeks after starting pembrolizumab. The chain is built from TRBV6-1 and TRBJ2-7; no firm D call. The receptor was isolated from an adult with mismatch repair-deficient cancer. CDR3 DNA sequence: TGTGCCAGCAGTGAAGCCCCCACATCATCTCACGAGCAGTACTTC. Residues: CASSEAPTSSHEQYF.